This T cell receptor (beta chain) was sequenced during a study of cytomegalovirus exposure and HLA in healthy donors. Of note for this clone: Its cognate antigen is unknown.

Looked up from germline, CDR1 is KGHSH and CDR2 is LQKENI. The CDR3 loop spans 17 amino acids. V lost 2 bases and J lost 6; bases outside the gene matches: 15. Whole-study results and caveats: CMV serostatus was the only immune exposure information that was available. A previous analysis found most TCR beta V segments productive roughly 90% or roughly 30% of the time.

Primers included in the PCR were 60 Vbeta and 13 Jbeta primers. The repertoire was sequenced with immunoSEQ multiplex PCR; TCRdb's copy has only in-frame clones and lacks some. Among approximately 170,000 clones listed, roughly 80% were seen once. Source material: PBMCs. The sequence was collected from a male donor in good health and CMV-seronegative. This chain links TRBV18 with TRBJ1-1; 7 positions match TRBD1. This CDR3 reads CASSPYLEGALSAEAFF. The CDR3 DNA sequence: TGTGCCAGCTCACCATATTTGGAGGGGGCGCTAAGCGCTGAAGCTTTCTTT.